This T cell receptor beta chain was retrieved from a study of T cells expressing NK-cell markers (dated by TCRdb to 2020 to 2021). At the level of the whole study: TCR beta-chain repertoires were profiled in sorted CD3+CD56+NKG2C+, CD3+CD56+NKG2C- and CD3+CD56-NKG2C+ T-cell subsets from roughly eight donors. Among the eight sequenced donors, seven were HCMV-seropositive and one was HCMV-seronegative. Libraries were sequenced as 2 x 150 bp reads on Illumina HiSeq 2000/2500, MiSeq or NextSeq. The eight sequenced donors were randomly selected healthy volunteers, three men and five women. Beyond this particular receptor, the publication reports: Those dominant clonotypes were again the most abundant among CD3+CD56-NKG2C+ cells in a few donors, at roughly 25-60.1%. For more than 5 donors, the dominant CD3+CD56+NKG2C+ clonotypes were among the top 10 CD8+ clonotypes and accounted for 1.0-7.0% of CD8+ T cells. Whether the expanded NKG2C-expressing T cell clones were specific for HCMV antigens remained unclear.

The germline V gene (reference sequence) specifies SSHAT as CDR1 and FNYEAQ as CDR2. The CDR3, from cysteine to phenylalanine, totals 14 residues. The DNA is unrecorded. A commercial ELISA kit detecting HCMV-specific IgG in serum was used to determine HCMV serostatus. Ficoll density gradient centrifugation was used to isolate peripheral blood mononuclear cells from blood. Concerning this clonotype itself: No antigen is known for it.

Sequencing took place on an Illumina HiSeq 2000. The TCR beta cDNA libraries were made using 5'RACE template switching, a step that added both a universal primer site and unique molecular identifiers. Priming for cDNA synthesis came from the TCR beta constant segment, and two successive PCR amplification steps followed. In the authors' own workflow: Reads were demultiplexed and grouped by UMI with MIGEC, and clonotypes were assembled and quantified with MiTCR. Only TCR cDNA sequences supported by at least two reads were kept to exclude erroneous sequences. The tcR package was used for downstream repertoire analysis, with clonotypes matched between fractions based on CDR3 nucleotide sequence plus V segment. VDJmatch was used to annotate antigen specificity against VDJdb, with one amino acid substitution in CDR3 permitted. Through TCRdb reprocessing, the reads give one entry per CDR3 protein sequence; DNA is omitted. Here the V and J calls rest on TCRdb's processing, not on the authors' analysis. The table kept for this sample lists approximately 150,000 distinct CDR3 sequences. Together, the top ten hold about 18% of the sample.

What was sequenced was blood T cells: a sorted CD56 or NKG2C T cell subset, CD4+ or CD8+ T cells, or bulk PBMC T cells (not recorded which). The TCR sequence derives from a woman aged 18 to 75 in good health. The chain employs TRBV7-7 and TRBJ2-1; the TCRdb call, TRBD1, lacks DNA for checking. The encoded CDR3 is CASSPQGSYNEQFF.